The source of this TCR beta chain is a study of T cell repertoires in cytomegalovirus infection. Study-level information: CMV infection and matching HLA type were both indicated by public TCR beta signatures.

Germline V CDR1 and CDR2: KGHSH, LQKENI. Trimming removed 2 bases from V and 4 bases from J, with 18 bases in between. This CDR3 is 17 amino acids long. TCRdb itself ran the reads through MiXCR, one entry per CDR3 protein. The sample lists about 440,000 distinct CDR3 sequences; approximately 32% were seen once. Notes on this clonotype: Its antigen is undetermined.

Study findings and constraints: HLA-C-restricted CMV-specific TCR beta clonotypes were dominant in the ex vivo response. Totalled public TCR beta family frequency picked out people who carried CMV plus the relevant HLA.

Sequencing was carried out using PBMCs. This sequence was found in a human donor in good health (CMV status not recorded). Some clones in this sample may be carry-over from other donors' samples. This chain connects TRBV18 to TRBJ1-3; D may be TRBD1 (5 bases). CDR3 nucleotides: TGTGCCAGCTCACCAATCCGGACAAAACTCTCAGGAAACACCATATATTTT. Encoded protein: CASSPIRTKLSGNTIYF.